Shown below are 30 T cell receptor beta chains from a single sample sequenced in a study of T cell responses to AZD1222 COVID-19 vaccine. The method was immunoSEQ multiplex PCR; TCRdb's version includes in-frame clones alone and lacks a portion of them. Altogether about 120,000 clones are present, under 90% being singletons, with the ten largest covering 5% to 6.5%. The sample here was peripheral blood, taken on day 0 of AZD1222 vaccination. These receptors were taken from an adult in good health.

The V gene is TRBV15, the J gene TRBJ1-6, with a possible D match to TRBD1 (5 bases). V lost 3 bases to trimming and J lost 9 bases, with 15 bases between them. Germline V gene data show CDR1 as LNHNV and CDR2 as YYDKDF (reference sequence). This CDR3 comprises 15 residues. CDR3 nucleotide sequence: TGTGCCACCAGCAGCGCCCCCGGGGCGTTTTCACCCCTCCACTTT. Translation: CATSSAPGAFSPLHF.

The V call is TRBV5-1, the J call TRBJ1-1; D gene ambiguous. The CDR3 length is 13 residues. V was cut by 0 bases and J by 5 bases, with 8 bases left in between. CDR1 is SGHRS, CDR2 YFSETQ, per germline. DNA for the CDR3: TGCGCCAGCAGCTTGGGAGAGGAAACTGAAGCTTTCTTT. Protein: CASSLGEETEAFF.

The V gene is TRBV29-1, the J gene TRBJ1-1; weak D call: TRBD1 (5 bases). This CDR3 is built from 15 residues. Germline values: CDR1 SQVTM, CDR2 ANQGSEA. Trimming took off 3 bases at V and 1 base at J, with 15 bases between the two ends. The CDR3 is CSVESTGTSNTEAFF. The CDR3 DNA reads as TGCAGCGTTGAGAGCACCGGGACGTCGAACACTGAAGCTTTCTTT. The variable domain in full, with the rest retrieved from reference TRBV29-1 and TRBJ1-1, is SAVISQKPSRDICQRGTSLTIQCQVDSQVTMMFWYRQQPGQSLTLIATANQGSEATYESGFVIDKFPISRPNLTFSTLTVSNMSPEDSSIYLCSVESTGTSNTEAFFGQGTRLTVV.

V is TRBV7-9 and J is TRBJ2-7, with 7 positions matching TRBD1. Trimming at V came to 4 bases and at J to 5 bases, leaving 8 bases not matched to a gene. CDR1 and CDR2 (germline): SEHNR, FQNEAQ (reference sequence). This CDR3 has 14 amino acids. CDR3 in amino acids: CASSSPTGVDEQYF. The CDR3 DNA reads TGTGCCAGCAGCTCTCCCACAGGGGTCGACGAGCAGTACTTC.

This clone showed up just once. The J gene is TRBJ1-1, the V gene TRBV6-1; possibly TRBD1 for D (6 bases). The germline V gene has CDR1 MNHNS and CDR2 SASEGT. The V end was cut by 3 bases, the J end by 1 base, with 12 bases between. This CDR3 has 15 residues. As DNA, the CDR3 is TGTGCCAGCAGTGATGGTAGGGGGACGAACACTGAAGCTTTCTTT. Translating gives CASSDGRGTNTEAFF.

For the CDR3, the DNA is TGTGCCATCAGGGACAGGGGTGACACTGAAGCTTTCTTT. Protein: CAIRDRGDTEAFF. This rearrangement joins TRBV10-3 to TRBJ1-1; TRBD1 agrees at 9 bases. The CDR3 runs 13 residues. J lost 3 bases, V lost 6 bases, and 2 bases had no gene match. In germline, CDR1 is ENHRY, CDR2 SYGVKD.

This clone was detected ten times or more. The V call is TRBV5-1, the J call TRBJ1-1; TRBD1 is a possible D gene (6 bases). Per germline, CDR1 SGHRS and CDR2 YFSETQ. The germline V and J ends were trimmed by 0 bases and 5 bases, with 11 bases remaining between them. This CDR3 contains 14 residues. The CDR3 DNA sequence: TGCGCCAGCAGCTTGGTGGGGGCAGGTACTGAAGCTTTCTTT. Its protein is CASSLVGAGTEAFF.

The V gene is TRBV5-6, the J gene TRBJ1-4; D is possibly TRBD1 (6 bases). The CDR3 is 14 amino acids. Germline CDR1 and CDR2: SGHDT and YYEEEE. With 4 bases removed from V and 5 bases from J, the gap between germline ends came to 12 bases. CDR3 sequence: CASSPRQANEKLFF. In DNA, the CDR3 is TGTGCCAGCAGCCCCAGACAGGCAAATGAAAAACTGTTTTTT.

This chain connects TRBV5-1 to TRBJ1-2, with a possible D match to TRBD1 (5 bases). V lost 2 bases to trimming and J lost 7 bases, with 18 bases between them. Germline V gives CDR1 SGHRS, CDR2 YFSETQ. The CDR3 sequence is 15 residues long. In nucleotides, the CDR3 is TGCGCCAGCAGCTTTCAGGGAAGCGGGGAAAGTGGCTACACCTTC. Residues: CASSFQGSGESGYTF.

The V call is TRBV30, the J call TRBJ1-3; D gene uncertain. Between the trimmed V and J ends, which lost 0 bases and 8 bases, there was a span of 8 bases. The CDR3 runs 12 residues. Germline CDR1 and CDR2: GTSNPN and SVGIG (reference sequence). The CDR3 here is CAWSVSGYTIYF. The CDR3 region has the DNA TGTGCCTGGAGTGTATCTGGGTACACCATATATTTT.

The chain carries TRBV27 and TRBJ1-2; D remains unclear. In germline, CDR1 is MNHEY, CDR2 SMNVEV (reference sequence). The CDR3 is 14 amino acids. Between the trimmed V and J ends, which lost 5 bases and 0 bases, there was a span of 10 bases. The CDR3 here is CASSASSTNYGYTF. As DNA, the CDR3 is TGTGCCAGCAGTGCAAGCTCTACTAACTATGGCTACACCTTC.

This chain joins TRBV7-9 and TRBJ2-4; possibly TRBD1 or TRBD2 for D (5 bases each). V was trimmed by 1 base and J by 11 bases, leaving 12 bases between them. CDR3 size: 13 residues. Germline V gives CDR1 SEHNR, CDR2 FQNEAQ (reference sequence). The CDR3: CASSLGGGPVQYF. The CDR3 DNA follows: TGTGCCAGCAGCTTAGGTGGGGGACCGGTTCAGTACTTC.

The chain employs TRBV20-1 and TRBJ2-1; 11 bases match TRBD2. Germline V lookup: CDR1 DFQATT, CDR2 SNEGSKA (reference sequence). The J segment lost 6 bases and the V segment lost 3 bases, leaving 10 bases of the junction unmatched. This CDR3 is built from 16 residues. The DNA for the CDR3 is TGCAGTGCTAGTCCCCCTAGCGGGGGGCGTTTCAATGAGCAGTTCTTC. It specifies CSASPPSGGRFNEQFF.

The V and J genes are TRBV2 and TRBJ1-2, with D hard to call. V lost 6 bases and J 4 bases, leaving 12 bases between the germline ends. Germline CDR1 SNHLY, CDR2 FYNNEI. This CDR3 spans 13 amino acids. The CDR3 region has the DNA TGTGCCAGCAGAGAGGGTTACCGCTATGGCTACACCTTC. Translating it yields CASREGYRYGYTF. Variable domain in full (rest from reference TRBV2 and TRBJ1-2): EPEVTQTPSHQVTQMGQEVILRCVPISNHLYFYWYRQILGQKVEFLVSFYNNEISEKSEIFDDQFSVERPDGSNFTLKIRSTKLEDSAMYFCASREGYRYGYTFGSGTRLTVV.

The sample holds one count of this clone. The chain employs TRBV7-2 and TRBJ1-2, with a tentative D call TRBD1 (5 bases). V was trimmed by 1 base and J by 7 bases, leaving 13 bases between them. CDR3 length equals 14 residues. From germline, CDR1 is SGHTA and CDR2 FQGNSA. The CDR3 region is CASSLDGAVSGYTF. The CDR3 DNA follows: TGTGCCAGCAGCTTAGACGGGGCAGTGAGTGGCTACACCTTC.

The chain combines TRBV29-1 with TRBJ2-7; no clear D. This CDR3 has 11 residues. V was clipped by 4 bases and J by 4 bases, with 8 bases between them. Germline CDR1 reads SQVTM; CDR2 reads ANQGSEA. The CDR3 reads CSVGSGYEQYF. CDR3 DNA: TGCAGCGTTGGTTCAGGTTACGAGCAGTACTTC.

This sequence joins TRBV21-1 and TRBJ1-3. TRBV21-1 is recorded as a pseudogene. CDR3 length equals 14 residues. CDR3 coding DNA: TGTGCCAGCAGCAAAGCCCTGGGTTTCAACACCATATATTTT. This encodes CASSKALGFNTIYF.

This clone was seen only a few times. The gene calls are TRBV11-2 and TRBJ1-1; D is possibly TRBD1 (6 bases). Germline CDR1 and CDR2: SGHAT and FQNNGV. The CDR3 runs 12 residues. V was trimmed by 5 bases and J by 5 bases, leaving 9 bases between them. The CDR3 sequence is CASSLGATEAFF. CDR3 coding DNA: TGTGCCAGCAGCCTGGGGGCAACTGAAGCTTTCTTT.

A remark on this clone: This sample also contains other DNA sequences that code for the same CDR3. The V call is TRBV20-1, the J call TRBJ2-5; D uncertain. Germline V gene sequence: CDR1 DFQATT, CDR2 SNEGSKA (reference sequence). V lost 3 bases and J lost 2, with 1 base in between. This CDR3 region has 10 residues. CDR3 nucleotides: TGCAGTGCTAGGCAAGAGACCCAGTACTTC. Its protein is CSARQETQYF.

V is TRBV30 and J is TRBJ1-4, with D unresolved. The V gene's germline CDR1 is GTSNPN and CDR2 SVGIG (reference sequence). This CDR3 comprises 13 residues. The V end lost 4 bases, the J end lost 7 bases, and 13 bases lay between the germline ends. CDR3 loop: CAWNGAETEKLFF. The DNA for the CDR3 is TGTGCCTGGAACGGAGCAGAGACTGAAAAACTGTTTTTT.

The chain is built from TRBV27 and TRBJ2-2; no clear D gene. V was shortened by 1 base and J by 7 bases, with 7 bases between the two germline ends. CDR1 and CDR2 (germline): MNHEY, SMNVEV (reference sequence). The CDR3 runs 13 residues. DNA for the CDR3: TGTGCCAGCAGTTTATGGGGTAACGGGGAGCTGTTTTTT. The encoded protein is CASSLWGNGELFF.

This clone was detected only a few times. V is TRBV27 and J is TRBJ1-1, with D tentatively TRBD1 (6 bases). The germline CDR1 and CDR2 sequences are MNHEY and SMNVEV (reference sequence). Between the trimmed V and J ends, which lost 7 bases and 3 bases, there was a span of 18 bases. The CDR3 spans 15 residues. CDR3: CASTLGGALDTEAFF. The CDR3 DNA sequence: TGTGCCAGCACCCTCGGGGGCGCTTTGGACACTGAAGCTTTCTTT.

The rearrangement links TRBV23-1 to TRBJ2-5; D not resolved. TRBV23-1 is known as an ORF, though its function is uncertain. This CDR3 is built from 16 residues. Between the trimmed V and J ends, which lost 0 bases and 3 bases, there was a span of 14 bases. CDR3 DNA sequence: TGCGCCAGCAGTCAATCACCTTGCCTGCCCGAAGAGACCCAGTACTTC. Its protein product is CASSQSPCLPEETQYF.

J is TRBJ1-2 and V is TRBV6-4; possible D gene TRBD1, 5 bases. This CDR3 contains 14 residues. With 0 bases removed from V and 8 bases from J, the gap between germline ends came to 13 bases. Germline V gene lookup returns CDR1 MRHNA and CDR2 SNTAGT. The CDR3 nucleotides read TGTGCCAGCAGTGACTCAGGGGTTCCTAAAGGCTACACCTTC. Translated: CASSDSGVPKGYTF.

This clone was observed a single time. Within the sample, other DNA sequences also encode this same CDR3. The chain uses TRBV27 and TRBJ1-5; D gene unclear. Deletions cut 6 bases from V and 2 bases from J, with 5 bases between. CDR3 size: 12 residues. The germline V gene has CDR1 MNHEY and CDR2 SMNVEV (reference sequence). The CDR3 here is CASRGGNQPQHF. Here the CDR3 DNA reads TGTGCCAGCAGAGGAGGCAATCAGCCCCAGCATTTT.

The chain has TRBV3-1 (or the pseudogene TRBV3-2) and TRBJ2-1; 9 nucleotides align to TRBD1. The CDR3 has 16 amino acids. In germline, CDR1 is LGHDT, CDR2 YNNKEL (reference sequence). V was clipped by 0 bases and J by 14 bases; unmatched bases: 14. The CDR3 loop is CASSQDQVAGGDREFF. CDR3 nucleotide sequence: TGTGCCAGCAGCCAAGATCAGGTCGCGGGTGGGGACAGGGAGTTCTTC.

Concerning this clone itself: The sample holds other DNA sequences that translate to the same CDR3. The chain links TRBV12-3 or TRBV12-4 to TRBJ2-7, with D possibly called TRBD1 or TRBD2 (6 bases each). Trimming took 6 bases from V and 2 from J, leaving 8 bases between them. The CDR3 consists of 12 residues. The chain's CDR3 is CASSRGPYEQYF. As DNA, the CDR3 is TGTGCCAGCAGCCGGGGGCCCTACGAGCAGTACTTC.

CDR3 residues: CASSQTWDPGQPQHF. CDR3 nucleotide sequence: TGTGCCAGCAGCCAAACATGGGACCCCGGGCAGCCCCAGCATTTT. The chain couples TRBV3-1 (or the pseudogene TRBV3-2) to TRBJ1-5; possible D gene TRBD1, 5 bases. The CDR3 length is 15 residues. Trimming took off 2 bases at V and 7 bases at J, with 15 bases between the two ends. Germline V lookup: CDR1 LGHDT, CDR2 YNNKEL (reference sequence).

This rearrangement joins TRBV3-1 (or the pseudogene TRBV3-2) to TRBJ1-3; D is unclear. The CDR3 extends over 11 amino acids. V was shortened by 8 bases and J by 4 bases, with 6 bases between the two germline ends. The germline CDR1 and CDR2 sequences are LGHDT and YNNKEL (reference sequence). CDR3 amino acids: CASGSGNTIYF. The CDR3 DNA is TGTGCCAGCGGTAGCGGAAACACCATATATTTT.

V is TRBV12-3 or TRBV12-4 and J is TRBJ1-3, with D uncertain. CDR3 length: 13 residues. V lost 4 bases to trimming and J lost 4 bases, with 8 bases between them. The CDR3 reads CASSSDLGNTIYF. DNA of the CDR3: TGTGCCAGCAGTTCGGACCTAGGAAACACCATATATTTT.